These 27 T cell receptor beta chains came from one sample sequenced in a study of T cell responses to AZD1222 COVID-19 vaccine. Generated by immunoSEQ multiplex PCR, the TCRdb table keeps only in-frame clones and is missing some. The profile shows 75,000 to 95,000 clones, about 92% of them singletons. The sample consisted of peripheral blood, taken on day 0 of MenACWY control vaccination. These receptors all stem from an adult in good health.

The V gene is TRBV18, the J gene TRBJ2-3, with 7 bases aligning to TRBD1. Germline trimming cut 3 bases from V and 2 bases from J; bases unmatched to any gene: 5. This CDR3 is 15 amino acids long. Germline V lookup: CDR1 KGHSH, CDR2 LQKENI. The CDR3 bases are TGTGCCAGCTCACCTACAGGGGACGCCACAGATACGCAGTATTTT. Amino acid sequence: CASSPTGDATDTQYF.

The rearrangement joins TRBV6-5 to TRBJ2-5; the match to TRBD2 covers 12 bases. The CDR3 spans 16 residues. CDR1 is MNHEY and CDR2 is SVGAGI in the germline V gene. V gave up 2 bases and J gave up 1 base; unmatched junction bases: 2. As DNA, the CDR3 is TGTGCCAGCAGTTACGGACTAGCGGGAAGCCAAGAGACCCAGTACTTC. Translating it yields CASSYGLAGSQETQYF.

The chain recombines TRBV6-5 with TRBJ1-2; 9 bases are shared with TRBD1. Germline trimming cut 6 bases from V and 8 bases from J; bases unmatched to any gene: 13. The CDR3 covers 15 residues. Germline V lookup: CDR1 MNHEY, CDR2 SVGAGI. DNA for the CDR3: TGTGCCAGCAGCTCAAATGGACAGGGGATCGGGGGCTACACCTTC. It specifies CASSSNGQGIGGYTF.

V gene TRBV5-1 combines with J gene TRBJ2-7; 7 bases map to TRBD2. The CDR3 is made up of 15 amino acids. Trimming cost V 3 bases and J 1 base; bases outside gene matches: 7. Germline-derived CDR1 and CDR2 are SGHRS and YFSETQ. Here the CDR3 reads CASSSGGSDSYEQYF. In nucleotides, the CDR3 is TGCGCCAGCAGCTCTGGCGGGAGTGATTCCTACGAGCAGTACTTC.

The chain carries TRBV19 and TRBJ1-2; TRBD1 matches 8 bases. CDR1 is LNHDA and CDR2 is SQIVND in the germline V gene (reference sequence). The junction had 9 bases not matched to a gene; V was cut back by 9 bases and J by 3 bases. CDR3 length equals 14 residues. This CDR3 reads CASLRGRWDYGYTF. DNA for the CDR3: TGTGCCAGCCTCAGGGGGCGATGGGACTATGGCTACACCTTC.

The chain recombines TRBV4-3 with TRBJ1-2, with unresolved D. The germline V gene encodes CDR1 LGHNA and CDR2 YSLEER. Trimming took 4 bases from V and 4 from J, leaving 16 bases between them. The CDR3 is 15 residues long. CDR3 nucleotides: TGCGCCAGCAGCCCCGATTTTCAGGCCTCCTATGGCTACACCTTC. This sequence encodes CASSPDFQASYGYTF.

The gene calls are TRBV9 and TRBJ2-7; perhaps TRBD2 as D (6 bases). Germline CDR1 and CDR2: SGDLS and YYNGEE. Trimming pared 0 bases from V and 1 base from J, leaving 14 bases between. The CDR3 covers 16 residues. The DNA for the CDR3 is TGTGCCAGCAGCGTAGACGCGGGGTCTCTATCCTACGAGCAGTACTTC. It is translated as CASSVDAGSLSYEQYF.

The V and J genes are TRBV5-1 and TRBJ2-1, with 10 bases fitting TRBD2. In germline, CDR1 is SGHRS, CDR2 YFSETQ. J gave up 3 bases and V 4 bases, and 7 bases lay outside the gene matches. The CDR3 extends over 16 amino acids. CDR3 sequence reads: CASSKTASGSYNEQFF. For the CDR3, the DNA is TGCGCCAGCAGCAAGACGGCTAGCGGGAGCTACAATGAGCAGTTCTTC.

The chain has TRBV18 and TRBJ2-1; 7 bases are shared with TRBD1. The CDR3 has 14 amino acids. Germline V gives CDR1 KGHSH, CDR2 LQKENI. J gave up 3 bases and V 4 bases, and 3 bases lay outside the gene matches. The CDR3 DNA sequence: TGTGCCAGCTCACTAGGGGGCAACTACAATGAGCAGTTCTTC. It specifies CASSLGGNYNEQFF.

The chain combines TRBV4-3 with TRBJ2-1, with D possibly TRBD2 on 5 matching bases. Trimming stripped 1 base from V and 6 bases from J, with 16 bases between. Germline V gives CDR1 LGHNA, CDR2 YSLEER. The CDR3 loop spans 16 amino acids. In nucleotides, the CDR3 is TGCGCCAGCAGCCAAGGATCCGGGCTAAGCGGCAATGAGCAGTTCTTC. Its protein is CASSQGSGLSGNEQFF.

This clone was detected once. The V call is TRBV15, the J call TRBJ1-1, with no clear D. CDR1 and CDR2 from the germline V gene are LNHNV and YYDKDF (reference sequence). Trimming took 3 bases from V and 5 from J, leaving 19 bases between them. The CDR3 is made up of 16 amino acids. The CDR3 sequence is CATSSPLLGVGTEAFF. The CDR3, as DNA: TGTGCCACCAGCAGCCCCCTGTTGGGCGTCGGGACTGAAGCTTTCTTT.

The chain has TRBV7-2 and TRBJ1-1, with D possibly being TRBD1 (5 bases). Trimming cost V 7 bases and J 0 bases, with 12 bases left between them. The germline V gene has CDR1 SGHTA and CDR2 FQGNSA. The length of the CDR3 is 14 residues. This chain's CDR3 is CASTLMGLNTEAFF. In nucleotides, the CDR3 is TGTGCCAGCACCCTAATGGGACTGAACACTGAAGCTTTCTTT.

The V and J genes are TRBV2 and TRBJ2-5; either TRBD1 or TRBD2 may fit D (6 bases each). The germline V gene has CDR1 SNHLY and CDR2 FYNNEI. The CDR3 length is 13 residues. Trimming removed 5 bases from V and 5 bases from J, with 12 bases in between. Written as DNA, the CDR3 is TGTGCCAGCAGTCCCGGGGGCGGGGAGACCCAGTACTTC. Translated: CASSPGGGETQYF. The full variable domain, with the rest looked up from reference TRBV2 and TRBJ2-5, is EPEVTQTPSHQVTQMGQEVILRCVPISNHLYFYWYRQILGQKVEFLVSFYNNEISEKSEIFDDQFSVERPDGSNFTLKIRSTKLEDSAMYFCASSPGGGETQYFGPGTRLLVL.

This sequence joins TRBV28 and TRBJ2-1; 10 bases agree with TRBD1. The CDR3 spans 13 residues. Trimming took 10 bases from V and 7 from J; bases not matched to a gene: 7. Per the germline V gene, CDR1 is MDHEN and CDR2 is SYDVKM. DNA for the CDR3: TGTGCCACGACGACAGGGGGCAAAAATGAGCAGTTCTTC. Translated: CATTTGGKNEQFF.

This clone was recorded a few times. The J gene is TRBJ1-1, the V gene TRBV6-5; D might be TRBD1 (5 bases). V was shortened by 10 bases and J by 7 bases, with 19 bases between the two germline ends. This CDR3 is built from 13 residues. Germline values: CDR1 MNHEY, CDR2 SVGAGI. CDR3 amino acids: CATESGRGGEAFF. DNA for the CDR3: TGTGCCACCGAATCGGGACGGGGAGGTGAAGCTTTCTTT.

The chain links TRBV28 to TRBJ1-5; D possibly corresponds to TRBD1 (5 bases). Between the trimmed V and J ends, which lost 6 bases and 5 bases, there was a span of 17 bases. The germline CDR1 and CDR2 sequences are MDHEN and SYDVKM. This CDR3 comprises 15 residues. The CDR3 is CASSSFPGVHQPQHF. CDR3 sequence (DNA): TGTGCCAGCAGCTCGTTCCCGGGGGTCCATCAGCCCCAGCATTTT.

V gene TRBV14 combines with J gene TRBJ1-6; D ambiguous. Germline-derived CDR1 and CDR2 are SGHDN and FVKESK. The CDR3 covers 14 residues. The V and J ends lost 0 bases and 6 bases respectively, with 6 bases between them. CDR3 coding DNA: TGTGCCAGCAGCCAAGATCTCGGTAATTCACCCCTCCACTTT. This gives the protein CASSQDLGNSPLHF.

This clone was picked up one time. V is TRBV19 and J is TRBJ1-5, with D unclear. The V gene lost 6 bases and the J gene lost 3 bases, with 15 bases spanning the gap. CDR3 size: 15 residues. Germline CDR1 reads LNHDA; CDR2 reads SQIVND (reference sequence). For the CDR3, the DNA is TGTGCCAGTAGCATCAACACAGATACCAATCAGCCCCAGCATTTT. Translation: CASSINTDTNQPQHF.

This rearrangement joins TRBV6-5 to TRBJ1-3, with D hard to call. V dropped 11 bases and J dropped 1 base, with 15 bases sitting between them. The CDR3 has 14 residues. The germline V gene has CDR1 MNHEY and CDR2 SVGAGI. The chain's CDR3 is CAVSRVESGNTIYF. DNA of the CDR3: TGTGCCGTCTCACGGGTCGAGTCTGGAAACACCATATATTTT.

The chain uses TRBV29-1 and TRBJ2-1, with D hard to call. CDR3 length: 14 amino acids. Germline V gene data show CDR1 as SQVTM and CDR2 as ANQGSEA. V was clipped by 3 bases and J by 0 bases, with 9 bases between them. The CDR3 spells CSVDLGSSYNEQFF. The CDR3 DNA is TGCAGCGTTGACCTGGGCAGCTCCTACAATGAGCAGTTCTTC.

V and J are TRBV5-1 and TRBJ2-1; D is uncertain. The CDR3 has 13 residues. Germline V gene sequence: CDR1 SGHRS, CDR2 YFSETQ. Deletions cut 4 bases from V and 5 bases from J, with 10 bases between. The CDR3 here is CASSPDLHNEQFF. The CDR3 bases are TGCGCCAGCAGCCCTGATCTGCACAATGAGCAGTTCTTC.

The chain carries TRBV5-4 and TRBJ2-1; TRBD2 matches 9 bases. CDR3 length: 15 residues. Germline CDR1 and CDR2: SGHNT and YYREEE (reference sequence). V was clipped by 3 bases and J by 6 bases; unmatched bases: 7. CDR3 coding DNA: TGTGCCAGCAGCTACGGGACTAGCTCACCCAATGAGCAGTTCTTC. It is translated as CASSYGTSSPNEQFF.

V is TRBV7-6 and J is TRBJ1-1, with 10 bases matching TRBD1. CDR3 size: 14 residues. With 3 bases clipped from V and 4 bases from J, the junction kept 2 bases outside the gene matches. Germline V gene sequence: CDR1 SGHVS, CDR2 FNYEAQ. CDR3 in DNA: TGTGCCAGCAGCTTTCGGGACAGGGGCACTGAAGCTTTCTTT. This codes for CASSFRDRGTEAFF.

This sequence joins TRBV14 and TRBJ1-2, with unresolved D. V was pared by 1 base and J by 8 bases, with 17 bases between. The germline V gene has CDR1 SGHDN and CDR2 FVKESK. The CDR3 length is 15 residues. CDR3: CASSQVESAIRGYTF. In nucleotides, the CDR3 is TGTGCCAGCAGCCAAGTAGAGTCCGCTATACGGGGCTACACCTTC.

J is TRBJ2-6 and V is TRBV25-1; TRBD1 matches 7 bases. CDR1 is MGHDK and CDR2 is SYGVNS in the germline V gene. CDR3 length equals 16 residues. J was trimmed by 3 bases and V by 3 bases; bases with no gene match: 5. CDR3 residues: CASSDPTGVGANVLTF. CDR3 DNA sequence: TGTGCCAGCAGTGACCCCACAGGGGTTGGGGCCAACGTCCTGACTTTC.

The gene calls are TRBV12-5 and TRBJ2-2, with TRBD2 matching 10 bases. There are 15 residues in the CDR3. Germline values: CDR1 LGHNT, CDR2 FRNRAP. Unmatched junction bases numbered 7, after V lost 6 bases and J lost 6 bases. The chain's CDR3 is CASGQTSGVAGELFF. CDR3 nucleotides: TGTGCTAGTGGCCAAACTAGCGGGGTGGCCGGGGAGCTGTTTTTT.

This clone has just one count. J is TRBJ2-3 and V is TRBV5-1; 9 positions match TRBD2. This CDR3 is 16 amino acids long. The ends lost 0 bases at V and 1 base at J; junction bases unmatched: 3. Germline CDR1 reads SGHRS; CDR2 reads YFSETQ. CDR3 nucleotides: TGCGCCAGCAGCTTGGGCCCTAGCGGGGGCACAGATACGCAGTATTTT. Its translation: CASSLGPSGGTDTQYF.